This TCR beta chain appears in the sequencing data of a study of spatial heterogeneity in lung cancer. Study results and limitations: Tumor mutation count correlated with how many alpha and beta TCRs expanded intratumorally.

The time point denotes: sample taken at primary tumor resection. The 70 or so donors had untreated early-stage non-small cell lung cancer. Germline V gene lookup returns CDR1 MDHEN and CDR2 SYDVKM. The CDR3 extends over 16 amino acids. V was cut by 0 bases and J by 6 bases, with 14 bases left in between. This clonotype was observed at least ten times. Its antigen is unknown. Each CDR3 protein gets one entry after TCRdb re-called the 5' RACE reads with MiXCR. The table lists some 97,000 distinct CDR3 sequences, around 4.8% of them singletons, with about 20% in the top ten. The gene calls are TRBV28 and TRBJ1-4; D ambiguous. This sequence originates from a male donor with early-stage non-small cell lung cancer. The source material was lung tumor tissue, sampled at surgery. The CDR3 sequence is CASSLWAVAGYEKLFF. The CDR3 nucleotides are TGTGCCAGCAGTTTATGGGCGGTGGCAGGTTATGAAAAACTGTTTTTT.